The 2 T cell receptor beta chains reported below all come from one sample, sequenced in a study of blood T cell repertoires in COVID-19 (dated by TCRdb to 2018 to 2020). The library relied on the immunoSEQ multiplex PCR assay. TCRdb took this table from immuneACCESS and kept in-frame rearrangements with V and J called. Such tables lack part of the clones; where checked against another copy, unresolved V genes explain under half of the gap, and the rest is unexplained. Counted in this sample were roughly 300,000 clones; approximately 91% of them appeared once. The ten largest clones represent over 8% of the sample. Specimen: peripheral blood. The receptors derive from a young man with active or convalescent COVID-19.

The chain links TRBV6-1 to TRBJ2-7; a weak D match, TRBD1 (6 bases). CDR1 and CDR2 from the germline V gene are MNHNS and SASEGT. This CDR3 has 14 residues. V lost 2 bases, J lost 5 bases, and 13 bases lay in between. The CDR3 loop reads CASSEHRQGHEQYF. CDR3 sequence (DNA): TGTGCCAGCAGTGAACACAGGCAGGGGCACGAGCAGTACTTC.

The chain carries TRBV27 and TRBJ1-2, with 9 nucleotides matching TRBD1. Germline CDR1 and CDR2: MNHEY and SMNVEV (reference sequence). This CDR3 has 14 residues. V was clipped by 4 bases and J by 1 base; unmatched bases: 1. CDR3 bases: TGTGCCAGCAGTTACAGGGGGCTTAACTATGGCTACACCTTC. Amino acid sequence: CASSYRGLNYGYTF.